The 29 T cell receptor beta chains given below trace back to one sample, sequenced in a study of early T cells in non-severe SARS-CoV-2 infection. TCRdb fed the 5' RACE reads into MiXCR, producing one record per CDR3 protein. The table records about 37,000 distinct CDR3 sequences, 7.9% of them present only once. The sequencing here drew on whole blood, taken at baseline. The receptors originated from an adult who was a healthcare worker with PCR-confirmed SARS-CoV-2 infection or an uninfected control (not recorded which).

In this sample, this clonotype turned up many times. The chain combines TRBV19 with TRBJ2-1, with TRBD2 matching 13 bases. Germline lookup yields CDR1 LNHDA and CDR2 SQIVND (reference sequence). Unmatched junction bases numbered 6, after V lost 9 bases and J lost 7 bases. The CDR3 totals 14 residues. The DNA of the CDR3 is TGTGCCAGCACGGGACTAGCGGGGCCTAATGAGCAGTTCTTC. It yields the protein CASTGLAGPNEQFF.

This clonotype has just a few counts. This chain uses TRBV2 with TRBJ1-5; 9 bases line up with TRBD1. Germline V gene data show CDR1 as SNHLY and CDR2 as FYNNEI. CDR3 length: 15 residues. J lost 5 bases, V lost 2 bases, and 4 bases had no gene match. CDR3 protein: CASSETGQGDQPQHF. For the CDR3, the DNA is TGTGCCAGCAGTGAAACGGGACAGGGAGATCAGCCCCAGCATTTT.

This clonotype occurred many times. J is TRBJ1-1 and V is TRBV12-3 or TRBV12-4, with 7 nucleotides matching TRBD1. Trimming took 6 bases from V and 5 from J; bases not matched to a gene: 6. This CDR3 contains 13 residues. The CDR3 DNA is TGTGCCAGCAGAAGGAGGGGGCTTACTGAAGCTTTCTTT. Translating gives CASRRRGLTEAFF.

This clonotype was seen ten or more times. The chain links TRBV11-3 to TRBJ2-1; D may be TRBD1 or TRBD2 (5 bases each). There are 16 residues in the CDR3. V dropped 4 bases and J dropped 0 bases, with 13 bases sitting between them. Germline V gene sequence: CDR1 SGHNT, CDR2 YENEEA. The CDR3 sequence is CASSSGTKSSYNEQFF. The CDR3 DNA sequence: TGTGCCAGCAGCTCGGGGACCAAAAGCTCCTACAATGAGCAGTTCTTC.

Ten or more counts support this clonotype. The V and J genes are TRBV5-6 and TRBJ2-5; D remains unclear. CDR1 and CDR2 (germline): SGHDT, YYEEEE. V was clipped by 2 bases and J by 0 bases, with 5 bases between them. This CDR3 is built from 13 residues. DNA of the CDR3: TGTGCCAGCAGCTTTCGTTACCAAGAGACCCAGTACTTC. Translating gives CASSFRYQETQYF. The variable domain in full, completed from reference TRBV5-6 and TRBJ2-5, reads DAGVTQSPTHLIKTRGQQVTLRCSPKSGHDTVSWYQQALGQGPQFIFQYYEEEERQRGNFPDRFSGHQFPNYSSELNVNALLLGDSALYLCASSFRYQETQYFGPGTRLLVL.

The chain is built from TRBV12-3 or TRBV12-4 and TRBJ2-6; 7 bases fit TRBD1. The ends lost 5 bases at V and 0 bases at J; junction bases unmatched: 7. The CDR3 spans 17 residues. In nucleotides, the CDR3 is TGTGCCAGCAGTCCCGGGGACAGCAGCTCTGGGGCCAACGTCCTGACTTTC. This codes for CASSPGDSSSGANVLTF.

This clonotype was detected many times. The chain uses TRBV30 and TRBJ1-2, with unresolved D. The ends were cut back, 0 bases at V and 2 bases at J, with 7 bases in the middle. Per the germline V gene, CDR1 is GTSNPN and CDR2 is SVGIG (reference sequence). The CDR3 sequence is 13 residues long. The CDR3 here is CAWSVRENYGYTF. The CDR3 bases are TGTGCCTGGAGTGTACGGGAAAACTATGGCTACACCTTC.

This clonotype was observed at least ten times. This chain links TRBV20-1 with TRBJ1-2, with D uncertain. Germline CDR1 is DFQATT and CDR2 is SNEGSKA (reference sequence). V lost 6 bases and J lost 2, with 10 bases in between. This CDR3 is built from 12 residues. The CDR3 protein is CSALVENYGYTF. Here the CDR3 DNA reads TGCAGTGCCCTGGTGGAGAACTATGGCTACACCTTC.

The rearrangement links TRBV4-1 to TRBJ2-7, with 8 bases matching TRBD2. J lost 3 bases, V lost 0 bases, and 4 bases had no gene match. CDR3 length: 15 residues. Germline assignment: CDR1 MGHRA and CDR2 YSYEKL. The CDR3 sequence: CASSQEGSGGYEQYF. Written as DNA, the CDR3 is TGCGCCAGCAGCCAAGAGGGAAGCGGGGGCTACGAGCAGTACTTC.

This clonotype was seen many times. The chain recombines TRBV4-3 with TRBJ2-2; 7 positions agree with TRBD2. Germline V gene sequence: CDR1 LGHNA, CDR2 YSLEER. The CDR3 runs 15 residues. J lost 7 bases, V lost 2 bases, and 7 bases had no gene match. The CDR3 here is CASSQYTSEGGELFF. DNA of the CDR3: TGCGCCAGCAGCCAATACACTAGCGAGGGCGGGGAGCTGTTTTTT.

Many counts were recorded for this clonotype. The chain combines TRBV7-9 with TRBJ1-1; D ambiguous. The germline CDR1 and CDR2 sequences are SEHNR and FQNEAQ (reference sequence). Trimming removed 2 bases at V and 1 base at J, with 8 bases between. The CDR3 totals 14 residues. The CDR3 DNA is TGTGCCAGCAGCTTACTTCACCAGAACACTGAAGCTTTCTTT. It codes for CASSLLHQNTEAFF.

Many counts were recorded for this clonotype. For the CDR3, the DNA is TGCAGTGCTAGTGGTCCGGGCGGTTTAGCGCGGGGTAGCACAGATACGCAGTATTTT. This encodes CSASGPGGLARGSTDTQYF. The V and J genes are TRBV20-1 and TRBJ2-3, with D possibly matching TRBD2 (6 bases). Germline V CDR1 and CDR2: DFQATT, SNEGSKA (reference sequence). The CDR3 extends over 19 amino acids. Trimming removed 3 bases from V and 0 bases from J, with 25 bases in between.

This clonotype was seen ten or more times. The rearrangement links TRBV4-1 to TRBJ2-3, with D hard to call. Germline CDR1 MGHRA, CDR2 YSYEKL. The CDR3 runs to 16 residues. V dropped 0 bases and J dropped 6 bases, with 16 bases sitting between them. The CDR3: CASSQDISDGMDTQYF. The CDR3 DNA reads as TGCGCCAGCAGCCAAGATATCTCCGACGGTATGGATACGCAGTATTTT.

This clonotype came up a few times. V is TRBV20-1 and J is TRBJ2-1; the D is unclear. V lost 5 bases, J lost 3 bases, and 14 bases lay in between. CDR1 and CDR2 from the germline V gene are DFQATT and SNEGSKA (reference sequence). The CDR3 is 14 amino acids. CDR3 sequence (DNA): TGCAGTGCTCGGGTCCGGACCGTCTACAATGAGCAGTTCTTC. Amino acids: CSARVRTVYNEQFF.

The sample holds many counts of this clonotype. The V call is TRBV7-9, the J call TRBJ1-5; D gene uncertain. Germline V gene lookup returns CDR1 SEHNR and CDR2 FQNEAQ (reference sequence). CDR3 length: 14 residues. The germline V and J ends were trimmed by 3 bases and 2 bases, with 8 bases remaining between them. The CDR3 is CASSLPGRNQPQHF. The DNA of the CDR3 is TGTGCCAGCAGCTTGCCAGGCCGCAATCAGCCCCAGCATTTT.

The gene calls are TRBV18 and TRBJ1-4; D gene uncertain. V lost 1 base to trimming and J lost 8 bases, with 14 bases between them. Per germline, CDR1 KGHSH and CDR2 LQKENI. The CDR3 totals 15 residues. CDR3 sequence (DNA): TGTGCCAGCTCACCACTCGCCGTTAGTCCGGAAAAACTGTTTTTT. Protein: CASSPLAVSPEKLFF.

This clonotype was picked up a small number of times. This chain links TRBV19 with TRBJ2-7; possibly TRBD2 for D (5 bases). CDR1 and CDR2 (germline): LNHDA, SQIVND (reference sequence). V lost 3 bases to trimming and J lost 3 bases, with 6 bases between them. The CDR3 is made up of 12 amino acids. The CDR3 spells CASSIRGYEQYF. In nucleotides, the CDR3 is TGTGCCAGTAGTATTCGGGGCTACGAGCAGTACTTC.

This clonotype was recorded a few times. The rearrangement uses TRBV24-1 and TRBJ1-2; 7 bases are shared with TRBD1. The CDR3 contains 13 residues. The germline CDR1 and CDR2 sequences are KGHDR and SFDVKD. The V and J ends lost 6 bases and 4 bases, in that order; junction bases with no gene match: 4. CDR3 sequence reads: CATSSGTAYGYTF. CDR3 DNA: TGTGCCACCAGTTCCGGGACAGCCTATGGCTACACCTTC.

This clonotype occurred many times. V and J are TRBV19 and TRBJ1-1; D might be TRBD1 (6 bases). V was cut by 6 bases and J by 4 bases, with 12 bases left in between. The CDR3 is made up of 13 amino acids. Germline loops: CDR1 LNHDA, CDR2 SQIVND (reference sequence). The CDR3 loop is CASSDRSGTEAFF. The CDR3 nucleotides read TGTGCCAGTAGCGACAGGTCGGGCACTGAAGCTTTCTTT.

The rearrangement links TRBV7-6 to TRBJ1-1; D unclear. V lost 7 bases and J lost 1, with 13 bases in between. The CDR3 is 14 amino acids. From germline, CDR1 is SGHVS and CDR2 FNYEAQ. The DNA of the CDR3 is TGTGCCAGCAAGATGGAGGTTGGGAACACTGAAGCTTTCTTT. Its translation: CASKMEVGNTEAFF.

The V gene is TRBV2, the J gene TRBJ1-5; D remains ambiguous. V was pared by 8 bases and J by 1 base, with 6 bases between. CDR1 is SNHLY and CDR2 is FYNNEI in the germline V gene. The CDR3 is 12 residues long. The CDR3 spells CASAGSNQPQHF. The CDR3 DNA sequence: TGTGCCAGCGCCGGGAGCAATCAGCCCCAGCATTTT. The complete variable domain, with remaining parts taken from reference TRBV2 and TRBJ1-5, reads EPEVTQTPSHQVTQMGQEVILRCVPISNHLYFYWYRQILGQKVEFLVSFYNNEISEKSEIFDDQFSVERPDGSNFTLKIRSTKLEDSAMYFCASAGSNQPQHFGDGTRLSIL.

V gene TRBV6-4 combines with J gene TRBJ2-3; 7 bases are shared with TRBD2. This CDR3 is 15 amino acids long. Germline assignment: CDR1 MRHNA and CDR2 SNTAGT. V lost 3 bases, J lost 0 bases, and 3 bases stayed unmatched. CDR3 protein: CASSENGGSTDTQYF. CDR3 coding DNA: TGTGCCAGCAGTGAAAACGGGGGGAGCACAGATACGCAGTATTTT.

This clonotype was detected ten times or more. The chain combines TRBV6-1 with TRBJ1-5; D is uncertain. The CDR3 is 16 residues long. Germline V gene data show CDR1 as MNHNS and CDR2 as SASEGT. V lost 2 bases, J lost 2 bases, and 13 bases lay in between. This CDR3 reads CASSELPGFGNQPQHF. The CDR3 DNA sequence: TGTGCCAGCAGTGAACTTCCAGGCTTCGGCAATCAGCCCCAGCATTTT.

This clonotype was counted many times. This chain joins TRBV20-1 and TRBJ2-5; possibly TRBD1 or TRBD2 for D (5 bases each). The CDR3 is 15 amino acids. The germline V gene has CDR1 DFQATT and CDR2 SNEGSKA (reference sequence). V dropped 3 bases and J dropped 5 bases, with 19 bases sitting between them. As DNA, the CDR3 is TGCAGTGCTAGCCCTTGGGGGAGCGCCAGGGAGACCCAGTACTTC. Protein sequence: CSASPWGSARETQYF.

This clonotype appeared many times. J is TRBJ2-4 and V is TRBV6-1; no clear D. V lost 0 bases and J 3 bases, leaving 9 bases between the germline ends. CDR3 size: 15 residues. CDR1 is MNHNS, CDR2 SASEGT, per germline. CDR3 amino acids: CASSEAVSDKNIQYF. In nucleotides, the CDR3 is TGTGCCAGCAGTGAAGCTGTCAGCGACAAAAACATTCAGTACTTC.

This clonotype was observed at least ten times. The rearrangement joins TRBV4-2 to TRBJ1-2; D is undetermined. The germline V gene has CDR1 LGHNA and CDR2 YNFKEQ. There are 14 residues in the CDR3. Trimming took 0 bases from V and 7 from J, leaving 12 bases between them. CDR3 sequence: CASSQDDGLGGYTF. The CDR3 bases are TGTGCCAGCAGCCAAGATGACGGACTTGGTGGCTACACCTTC.

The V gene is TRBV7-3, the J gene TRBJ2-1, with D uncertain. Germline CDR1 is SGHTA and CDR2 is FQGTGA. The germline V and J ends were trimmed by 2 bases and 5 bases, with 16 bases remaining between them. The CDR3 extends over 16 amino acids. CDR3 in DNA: TGTGCCAGCAGCTTAGGGTCCAGGATTGACAACAATGAGCAGTTCTTC. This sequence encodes CASSLGSRIDNNEQFF.

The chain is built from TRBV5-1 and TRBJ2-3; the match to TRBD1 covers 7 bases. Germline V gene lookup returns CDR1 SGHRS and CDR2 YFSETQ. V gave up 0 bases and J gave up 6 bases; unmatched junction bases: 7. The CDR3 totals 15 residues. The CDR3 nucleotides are TGCGCCAGCAGCTTGGAGGGGACAGAATGGGATACGCAGTATTTT. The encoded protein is CASSLEGTEWDTQYF.

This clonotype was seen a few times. CDR3 coding DNA: TGCAGCGTAGCCGGGGGATCTGAAGCTTTCTTT. Translation: CSVAGGSEAFF. This chain uses TRBV29-1 with TRBJ1-1; D possibly corresponds to TRBD1 (5 bases). Germline assignment: CDR1 SQVTM and CDR2 ANQGSEA. This CDR3 region has 11 residues. V was shortened by 6 bases and J by 6 bases, with 11 bases between the two germline ends.